This T cell receptor beta chain was recovered during a study of T cells in Graves' hyperthyroidism and ophthalmopathy. The CDR3 runs to 16 residues. CDR1 SGHTA and CDR2 FQGNSA come from the germline V gene. Trimming removed 5 bases at V and 5 bases at J, with 19 bases between. This clonotype turned up a few times. RNA transcripts were the template for amplifying TCR beta CDR3 regions. HTBI primers were the set used in a first-round RT-PCR of the TCR CDR3. TCRdb independently ran MiXCR on the multiplex PCR reads; one entry per CDR3 protein. The data show around 350,000 distinct CDR3 sequences, roughly 15% seen once.

The chain links TRBV7-2 to TRBJ2-1; D could derive from TRBD1 or TRBD2 (5 bases each). The receptor was derived from a woman in her fifties or sixties with Graves' ophthalmopathy. The specimen sequenced was blood. As DNA, the CDR3 is TGTGCCAGCAGCCTAACCCCGATCGGGACGAACAATGAGCAGTTCTTC. Translation gives CASSLTPIGTNNEQFF.